The 26 T cell receptor beta chains below come from one sample, sequenced in a study of cytomegalovirus exposure and HLA in healthy donors. The PCR ran on 60 Vbeta and 13 Jbeta primers. Sequencing used immunoSEQ multiplex PCR; TCRdb keeps in-frame clones, though not all of them. This sample has fewer than 150,000 clones, with around 83% found just once. The sample comprised PBMCs. The receptors originated from a woman aged 25 to 39 in good health and CMV-seropositive.

The rearrangement uses TRBV7-3 and TRBJ1-2; perhaps TRBD1 as D (6 bases). V lost 4 bases and J 8 bases, leaving 14 bases between the germline ends. The CDR3 length is 13 residues. CDR1 is SGHTA and CDR2 is FQGTGA in the germline V gene. CDR3 sequence reads: CASSSTEGVGYTF. The DNA of the CDR3 is TGTGCCAGCAGCTCTACTGAGGGGGTAGGCTACACCTTC.

The chain joins TRBV6-5 to TRBJ1-1; a weak D match, TRBD1 (5 bases). CDR1 and CDR2 (germline): MNHEY, SVGAGI. The CDR3 contains 13 residues. V was shortened by 2 bases and J by 4 bases, with 8 bases between the two germline ends. The CDR3, as DNA: TGTGCCAGCAGTTACGGGCAGGGCACTGAAGCTTTCTTT. Translated: CASSYGQGTEAFF.

The rearrangement joins TRBV7-2 to TRBJ2-2; D is ambiguous. Germline lookup yields CDR1 SGHTA and CDR2 FQGNSA. Trimming took 1 base from V and 3 from J, leaving 3 bases between them. The CDR3 is 13 residues long. In DNA form, the CDR3 reads TGTGCCAGCAGCTTAGACTACACCGGGGAGCTGTTTTTT. It translates to CASSLDYTGELFF.

This sequence joins TRBV19 and TRBJ2-5; 10 bases line up with TRBD2. Germline CDR1 and CDR2: LNHDA and SQIVND (reference sequence). The CDR3 spans 13 residues. Trimming at V came to 7 bases and at J to 4 bases, leaving 3 bases not matched to a gene. CDR3 in DNA: TGTGCCAGTAAGGAGCGGGGGGGAGAGACCCAGTACTTC. Protein product: CASKERGGETQYF.

This clone was counted once. The rearrangement uses TRBV12-5 and TRBJ1-1; no clear D. Germline CDR1 LGHNT, CDR2 FRNRAP. The V gene lost 8 bases and the J gene lost 2 bases, with 12 bases spanning the gap. This CDR3 has 13 residues. CDR3: CASSLEENTEAFF. The CDR3 DNA reads as TGTGCTAGTTCCTTGGAGGAAAACACTGAAGCTTTCTTT.

V usage is TRBV28 and J usage is TRBJ1-4; TRBD1 might be the D (5 bases). The CDR3 length is 14 residues. Germline loops: CDR1 MDHEN, CDR2 SYDVKM. Trimming took off 5 bases at V and 2 bases at J, with 9 bases between the two ends. The CDR3 nucleotides are TGTGCCAGCAGTATACAGGTTACTAATGAAAAACTGTTTTTT. The encoded protein is CASSIQVTNEKLFF.

CDR3 residues: CASSPASGGQYF. The DNA of the CDR3 is TGTGCCAGCAGCCCCGCGTCCGGGGGGCAGTACTTC. The V and J genes are TRBV7-2 and TRBJ2-5; TRBD2 agrees at 7 bases. Germline CDR1 is SGHTA and CDR2 is FQGNSA. After removal of 5 bases from V and 11 bases from J, the junction contained 8 bases not matched to a gene. CDR3 length: 12 amino acids.

V gene TRBV5-1 combines with J gene TRBJ2-6; 8 positions agree with TRBD1. Germline assignment: CDR1 SGHRS and CDR2 YFSETQ. V gave up 4 bases and J gave up 1 base; unmatched junction bases: 1. The CDR3 covers 15 residues. The CDR3 reads CASSRQGSGANVLTF. CDR3 coding DNA: TGCGCCAGCAGCCGACAGGGGTCTGGGGCCAACGTCCTGACTTTC.

V and J are TRBV30 and TRBJ2-7, with D perhaps TRBD2 (7 bases). Germline V CDR1 and CDR2: GTSNPN, SVGIG (reference sequence). The CDR3 totals 12 residues. V lost 8 bases and J lost 3, with 14 bases in between. CDR3 amino acids: CAGGGQIYEQYF. The CDR3 coding sequence is TGTGCCGGGGGGGGACAAATCTACGAGCAGTACTTC.

This chain uses TRBV18 with TRBJ2-1, with a weak D call TRBD2 (5 bases). There are 14 residues in the CDR3. Trimming took off 2 bases at V and 4 bases at J, with 9 bases between the two ends. CDR1 and CDR2 (germline): KGHSH, LQKENI. The CDR3 protein is CASSPGSGYNEQFF. The CDR3 DNA follows: TGTGCCAGCTCACCAGGAAGCGGTTACAATGAGCAGTTCTTC. Based on the CDR3 plus reference TRBV18 and TRBJ2-1, the full variable domain is NAGVMQNPRHLVRRRGQEARLRCSPMKGHSHVYWYRQLPEEGLKFMVYLQKENIIDESGMPKERFSAEFPKEGPSILRIQQVVRGDSAAYFCASSPGSGYNEQFFGPGTRLTVL.

The CDR3 reads CASSGARTFSYEQYF. CDR3 bases: TGTGCCAGCAGTGGCGCCCGGACTTTCTCCTACGAGCAGTACTTC. V usage is TRBV28 and J usage is TRBJ2-7, with D possibly matching TRBD2 (5 bases). In germline, CDR1 is MDHEN, CDR2 SYDVKM. V was clipped by 5 bases and J by 0 bases, with 14 bases between them. This CDR3 is 15 amino acids long.

This clone has just a few counts. The rearrangement links TRBV5-1 to TRBJ2-1; no definite D call. This CDR3 region has 15 residues. Trimming left V 1 base short and J 0 bases short, with 8 bases between. The germline V gene encodes CDR1 SGHRS and CDR2 YFSETQ. The CDR3 DNA follows: TGCGCCAGCAGCTTGAGTGCGAGCTCCTACAATGAGCAGTTCTTC. Residues: CASSLSASSYNEQFF.

The V and J genes are TRBV10-1 and TRBJ2-3, with 12 nucleotides matching TRBD1. The CDR3 has 16 amino acids. J lost 1 base, V lost 11 bases, and 10 bases had no gene match. CDR1 and CDR2 (germline): WNHNN, SYGVQD (reference sequence). The CDR3 is CAFRDRGPEGTDTQYF. The CDR3 nucleotides are TGCGCCTTTCGGGACAGGGGGCCCGAGGGCACAGATACGCAGTATTTT.

This clone has more than one count but fewer than ten. The CDR3 loop is CASSFQGVEDEQYF. The CDR3 DNA reads TGCGCCAGCAGCTTTCAGGGGGTGGAGGACGAGCAGTACTTC. The genes are TRBV5-1 and TRBJ2-7; the match to TRBD1 covers 7 bases. The CDR3 spans 14 residues. Germline values: CDR1 SGHRS, CDR2 YFSETQ. Trimming removed 2 bases from V and 5 bases from J; junction bases left unmatched: 7.

This clone was seen just once. The V and J genes are TRBV6-5 and TRBJ1-3; 7 nucleotides line up with TRBD1. CDR1 and CDR2 (germline): MNHEY, SVGAGI. V gave up 2 bases and J gave up 4 bases; unmatched junction bases: 2. This CDR3 comprises 14 residues. For the CDR3, the DNA is TGTGCCAGCAGTTACCAGGGGGACGGAAACACCATATATTTT. Its protein product is CASSYQGDGNTIYF.

This chain connects TRBV5-6 to TRBJ2-1, with TRBD1 as a possible D gene (6 bases). This CDR3 contains 14 residues. CDR1 SGHDT and CDR2 YYEEEE come from the germline V gene. V lost 4 bases to trimming and J lost 3 bases, with 11 bases between them. The CDR3 region is CASSAGQSYNEQFF. The DNA for the CDR3 is TGTGCCAGCAGCGCCGGACAGAGCTACAATGAGCAGTTCTTC.

For this clone: Mismatch with germline at one junction end may stem from a read error. This specimen includes other DNA sequences encoding the same CDR3. This sequence joins TRBV7-9 and TRBJ1-4; possibly TRBD1 for D (5 bases). Germline CDR1 SEHNR, CDR2 FQNEAQ (reference sequence). This CDR3 is 16 amino acids long. The CDR3 is CASSLSRGATNEKLFF. The CDR3, as DNA: TGCGCCAGCAGCTTAAGCCGGGGGGCAACTAATGAAAAACTGTTTTTT.

The chain recombines TRBV28 with TRBJ2-1, with D possibly matching TRBD1 (6 bases). The ends were cut back, 8 bases at V and 2 bases at J, with 16 bases in the middle. The CDR3 length is 15 residues. Germline values: CDR1 MDHEN, CDR2 SYDVKM. The CDR3 reads CASWVRGTPYNEQFF. The CDR3 DNA reads TGTGCCAGCTGGGTCAGGGGTACCCCCTACAATGAGCAGTTCTTC. Variable domain in full (rest from reference TRBV28 and TRBJ2-1): DVKVTQSSRYLVKRTGEKVFLECVQDMDHENMFWYRQDPGLGLRLIYFSYDVKMKEKGDIPEGYSVSREKKERFSLILESASTNQTSMYLCASWVRGTPYNEQFFGPGTRLTVL.

The genes are TRBV9 and TRBJ2-1; weak D call: TRBD1 (6 bases). In germline, CDR1 is SGDLS, CDR2 YYNGEE. This CDR3 has 14 residues. V lost 6 bases, J lost 10 bases, and 20 bases lay in between. CDR3 bases: TGTGCCAGCACAAAGTGGCCAGGGGTAAGGGAGCAGTTCTTC. Amino acid sequence: CASTKWPGVREQFF.

The chain combines TRBV2 with TRBJ2-1; TRBD2 might be the D (6 bases). Per the germline V gene, CDR1 is SNHLY and CDR2 is FYNNEI. The CDR3 length is 14 residues. V shed 3 bases and J shed 4 bases, with 10 bases lying between them. The CDR3 region has the DNA TGTGCCAGCAGTGACAAACGGGGGTACAATGAGCAGTTCTTC. It is translated as CASSDKRGYNEQFF.

This clone has a handful of counts. V is TRBV5-1 and J is TRBJ1-4; D might be TRBD1 (6 bases). V dropped 4 bases and J dropped 4 bases, with 14 bases sitting between them. The CDR3 spans 15 residues. Looked up from germline, CDR1 is SGHRS and CDR2 is YFSETQ. The DNA for the CDR3 is TGCGCCAGCAGCGACCCACAGGGCCTTAATGAAAAACTGTTTTTT. Amino acids: CASSDPQGLNEKLFF.

The chain links TRBV28 to TRBJ2-1; TRBD2 matches at 14 bases. The CDR3 sequence is 16 residues long. V dropped 8 bases and J dropped 6; count of bases not matched to a gene: 9. CDR1 is MDHEN, CDR2 SYDVKM, per germline. CDR3 in amino acids: CASPPGLAGELNEQFF. The CDR3 DNA reads as TGTGCCAGCCCTCCGGGACTAGCGGGGGAACTCAATGAGCAGTTCTTC.

The rearrangement joins TRBV7-9 to TRBJ2-2, with 7 bases aligning to TRBD1. This CDR3 is 14 amino acids long. Germline V CDR1 and CDR2: SEHNR, FQNEAQ (reference sequence). J lost 5 bases, V lost 5 bases, and 5 bases had no gene match. The CDR3: CASSPPRGTGELFF. CDR3 DNA: TGTGCCAGCAGCCCCCCCAGGGGGACCGGGGAGCTGTTTTTT. Full variable domain (remainder filled in from reference TRBV7-9 and TRBJ2-2): DTGVSQNPRHKITKRGQNVTFRCDPISEHNRLYWYRQTLGQGPEFLTYFQNEAQLEKSRLLSDRFSAERPKGSFSTLEIQRTEQGDSAMYLCASSPPRGTGELFFGEGSRLTVL.

The rearrangement joins TRBV6-5 to TRBJ2-7; TRBD2 agrees at 7 bases. CDR1 is MNHEY and CDR2 is SVGAGI in the germline V gene. J lost 3 bases, V lost 2 bases, and 10 bases had no gene match. CDR3 length: 16 residues. DNA for the CDR3: TGTGCCAGCAGTTACCGATCGCCGGGGGGAAGCTACGAGCAGTACTTC. It specifies CASSYRSPGGSYEQYF.

The chain is built from TRBV28 and TRBJ1-3, with D hard to call. Per germline, CDR1 MDHEN and CDR2 SYDVKM. Trimming pared 3 bases from V and 0 bases from J, leaving 9 bases between. There are 15 residues in the CDR3. CDR3 nucleotide sequence: TGTGCCAGCAGTTTTTACCCGAGCTCTGGAAACACCATATATTTT. It is translated as CASSFYPSSGNTIYF.

The gene calls are TRBV5-1 and TRBJ2-3, with D possibly TRBD1 on 5 matching bases. CDR3 size: 14 residues. CDR1 is SGHRS, CDR2 YFSETQ, per germline. V was clipped by 0 bases and J by 2 bases, with 7 bases between them. CDR3: CASSLEGLTDTQYF. The CDR3 DNA reads TGCGCCAGCAGCTTGGAGGGGCTCACAGATACGCAGTATTTT. Filled out from reference TRBV5-1 and TRBJ2-3, the complete variable domain reads KAGVTQTPRYLIKTRGQQVTLSCSPISGHRSVSWYQQTPGQGLQFLFEYFSETQRNKGNFPGRFSGRQFSNSRSEMNVSTLELGDSALYLCASSLEGLTDTQYFGPGTRLTVL.